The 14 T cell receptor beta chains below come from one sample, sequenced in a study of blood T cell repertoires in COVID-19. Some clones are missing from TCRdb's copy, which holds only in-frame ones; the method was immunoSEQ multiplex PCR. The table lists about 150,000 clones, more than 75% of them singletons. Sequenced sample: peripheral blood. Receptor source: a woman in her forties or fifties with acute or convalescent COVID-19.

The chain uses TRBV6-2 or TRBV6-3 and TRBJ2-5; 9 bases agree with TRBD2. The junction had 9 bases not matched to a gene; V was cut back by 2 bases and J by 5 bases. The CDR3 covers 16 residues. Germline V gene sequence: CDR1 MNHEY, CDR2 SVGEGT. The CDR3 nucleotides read TGTGCCAGCAGTTACGTCGCGGGGGGGGGTCTGGAGACCCAGTACTTC. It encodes CASSYVAGGGLETQYF.

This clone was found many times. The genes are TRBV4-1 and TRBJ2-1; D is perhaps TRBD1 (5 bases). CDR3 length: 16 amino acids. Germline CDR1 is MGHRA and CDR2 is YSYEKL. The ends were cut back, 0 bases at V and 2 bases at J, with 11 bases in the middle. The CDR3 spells CASSQDAPGTYNEQFF. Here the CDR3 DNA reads TGCGCCAGCAGCCAAGATGCCCCAGGGACCTACAATGAGCAGTTCTTC.

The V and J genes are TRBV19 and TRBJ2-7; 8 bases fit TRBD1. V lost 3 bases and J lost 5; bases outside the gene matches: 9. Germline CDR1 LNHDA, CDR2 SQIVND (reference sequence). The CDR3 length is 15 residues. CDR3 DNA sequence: TGTGCCAGTAGTATCCGATGGACAGGGTGGGACGAGCAGTACTTC. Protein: CASSIRWTGWDEQYF.

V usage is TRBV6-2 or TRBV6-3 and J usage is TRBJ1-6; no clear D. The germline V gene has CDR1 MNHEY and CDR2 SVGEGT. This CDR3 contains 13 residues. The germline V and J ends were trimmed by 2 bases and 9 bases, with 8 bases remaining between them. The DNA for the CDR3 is TGTGCCAGCAGTTACGGTTCGGGTTCACCCCTCCACTTT. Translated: CASSYGSGSPLHF.

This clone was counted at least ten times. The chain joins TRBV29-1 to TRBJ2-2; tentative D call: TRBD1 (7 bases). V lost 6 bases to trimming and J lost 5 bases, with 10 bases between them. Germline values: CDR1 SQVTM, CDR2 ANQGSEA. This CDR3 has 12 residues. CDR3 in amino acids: CSVPGGTGELFF. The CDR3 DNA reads TGCAGCGTCCCAGGGGGGACCGGGGAGCTGTTTTTT.

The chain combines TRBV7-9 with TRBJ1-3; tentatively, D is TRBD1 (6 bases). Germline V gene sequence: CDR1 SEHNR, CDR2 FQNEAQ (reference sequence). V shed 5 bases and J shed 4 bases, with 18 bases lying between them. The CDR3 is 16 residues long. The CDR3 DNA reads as TGTGCCAGCAGCGCCCCACAGGGTTTAACGGGAAACACCATATATTTT. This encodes CASSAPQGLTGNTIYF.

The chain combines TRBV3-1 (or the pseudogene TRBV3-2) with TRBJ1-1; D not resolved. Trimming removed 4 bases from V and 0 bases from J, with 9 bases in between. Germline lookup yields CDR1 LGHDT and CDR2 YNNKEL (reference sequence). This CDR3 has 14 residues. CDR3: CASSPSEVNTEAFF. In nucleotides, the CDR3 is TGTGCCAGCAGCCCCAGCGAGGTGAACACTGAAGCTTTCTTT.

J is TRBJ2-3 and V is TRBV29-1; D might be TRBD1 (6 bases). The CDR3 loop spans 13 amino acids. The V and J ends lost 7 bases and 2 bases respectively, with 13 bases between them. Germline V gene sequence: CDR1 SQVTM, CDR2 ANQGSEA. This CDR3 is CSADGTNTDTQYF. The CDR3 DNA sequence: TGCAGCGCTGACGGGACAAACACAGATACGCAGTATTTT.

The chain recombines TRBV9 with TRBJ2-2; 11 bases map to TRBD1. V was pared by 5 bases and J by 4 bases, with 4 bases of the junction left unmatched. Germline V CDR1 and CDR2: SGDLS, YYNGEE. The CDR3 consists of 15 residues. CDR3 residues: CASRRTGGITGELFF. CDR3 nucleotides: TGTGCCAGCAGACGGACAGGGGGCATCACCGGGGAGCTGTTTTTT. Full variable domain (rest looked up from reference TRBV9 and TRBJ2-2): DSGVTQTPKHLITATGQRVTLRCSPRSGDLSVYWYQQSLDQGLQFLIQYYNGEERAKGNILERFSAQQFPDLHSELNLSSLELGDSALYFCASRRTGGITGELFFGEGSRLTVL.

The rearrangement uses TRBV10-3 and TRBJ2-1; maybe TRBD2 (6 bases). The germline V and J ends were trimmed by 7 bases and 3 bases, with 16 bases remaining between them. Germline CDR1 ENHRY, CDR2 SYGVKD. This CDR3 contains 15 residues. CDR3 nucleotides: TGTGCCATCAAATCAGGGACGGAGGGCTACAATGAGCAGTTCTTC. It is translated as CAIKSGTEGYNEQFF.

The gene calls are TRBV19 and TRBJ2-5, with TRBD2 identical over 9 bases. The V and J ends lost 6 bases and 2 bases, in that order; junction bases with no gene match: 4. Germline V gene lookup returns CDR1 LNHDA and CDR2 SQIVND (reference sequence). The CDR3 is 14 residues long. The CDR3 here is CASRATSGQETQYF. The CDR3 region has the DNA TGTGCCAGTAGAGCGACTAGCGGTCAAGAGACCCAGTACTTC.

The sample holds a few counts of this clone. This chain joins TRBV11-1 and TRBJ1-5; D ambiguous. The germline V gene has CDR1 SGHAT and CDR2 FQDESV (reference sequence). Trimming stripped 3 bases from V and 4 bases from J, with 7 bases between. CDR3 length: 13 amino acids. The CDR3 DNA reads TGTGCCAGCAGCTTTGGGCAGAATCAGCCCCAGCATTTT. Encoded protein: CASSFGQNQPQHF.

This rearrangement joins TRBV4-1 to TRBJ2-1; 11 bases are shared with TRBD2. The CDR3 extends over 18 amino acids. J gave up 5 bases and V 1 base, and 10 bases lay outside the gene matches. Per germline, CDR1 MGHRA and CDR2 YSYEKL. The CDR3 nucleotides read TGCGCCAGCAGCCAAGGGGGACTAGCGGCCCCGCTTCACAATGAGCAGTTCTTC. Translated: CASSQGGLAAPLHNEQFF.

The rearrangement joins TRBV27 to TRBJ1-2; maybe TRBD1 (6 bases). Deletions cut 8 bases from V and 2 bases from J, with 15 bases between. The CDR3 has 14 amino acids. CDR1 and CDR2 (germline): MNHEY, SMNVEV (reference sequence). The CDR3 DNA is TGTGCCAGCGCCTACTCAACAGGGAACTATGGCTACACCTTC. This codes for CASAYSTGNYGYTF.